At least ten counts were recorded for the clone carrying this T cell receptor beta chain. Its antigen is not identified. The data stem from a study of spatial heterogeneity in lung cancer. Germline-derived CDR1 and CDR2 are MNHEY and SMNVEV (reference sequence). There are 15 residues in the CDR3. The J segment lost 5 bases and the V segment lost 3 bases, leaving 6 bases of the junction unmatched. Time point indicated: sample taken at primary tumor resection. From the 5' RACE reads, TCRdb called clonotypes with MiXCR, one entry per CDR3 protein. The sample contains roughly 5,300 distinct CDR3 sequences, under 9.5% of which appear only once. Findings and limits, study-wide: In tumors, expanded intratumoral alpha and beta TCR counts tracked mutation counts.

Sequenced here: lung tumor tissue, sampled at surgery. The source is a female donor with early-stage non-small cell lung cancer. The V gene is TRBV27, the J gene TRBJ2-1; TRBD1 matches 8 bases. The CDR3 coding sequence is TGTGCCAGCAGTTTGAGAGGCAGGGGGCACAATGAGCAGTTCTTC. Its protein product is CASSLRGRGHNEQFF.